These 10 T cell receptor beta chains came from one sample sequenced in a study of PD-1 blockade in classical Hodgkin lymphoma. Every one of the patients relapsed after autologous stem cell transplantation (brentuximab vedotin exposure was variable). Repertoires were generated with immunoSEQ multiplex PCR, while TCRdb's copy carries only in-frame clones and drops some. This table holds some 100,000 clones, around nine tenths found once. Source: peripheral blood mononuclear cells (PBMCs), taken at baseline. The receptors stem from a human donor with classical Hodgkin lymphoma.

V is TRBV29-1 and J is TRBJ1-3; a weak D match, TRBD1 (6 bases). V lost 7 bases and J 2 bases, leaving 15 bases between the germline ends. The CDR3 runs 14 residues. CDR1 and CDR2 (germline): SQVTM, ANQGSEA. CDR3 sequence (DNA): TGCAGCGCCTCACGGGGGCAAGCTGGAAACACCATATATTTT. This encodes CSASRGQAGNTIYF.

The V call is TRBV6-5, the J call TRBJ2-5, with no clear D. Trimming removed 6 bases at V and 2 bases at J, with 16 bases between. Germline V lookup: CDR1 MNHEY, CDR2 SVGAGI. The CDR3 runs 15 residues. CDR3 coding DNA: TGTGCCAGCAGCTCCCCCGGCAAGTCACAAGAGACCCAGTACTTC. Translation: CASSSPGKSQETQYF.

The chain combines TRBV9 with TRBJ1-1, with D unclear. This CDR3 has 20 residues. CDR1 is SGDLS and CDR2 is YYNGEE in the germline V gene. The V and J ends lost 0 bases and 2 bases respectively, with 26 bases between them. CDR3 DNA: TGTGCCAGCAGCGTAGATCCGGGGTTTGCGGGGATAGGCTTAAACACTGAAGCTTTCTTT. This codes for CASSVDPGFAGIGLNTEAFF.

V is TRBV30 and J is TRBJ1-2; D remains ambiguous. Germline V CDR1 and CDR2: GTSNPN, SVGIG (reference sequence). This CDR3 is 11 amino acids long. V was pared by 8 bases and J by 8 bases, with 15 bases between. CDR3 coding DNA: TGTGCCATCGGGGTAAATGTAGGCTACACCTTC. Translating it yields CAIGVNVGYTF. Complete variable domain (other parts from reference TRBV30 and TRBJ1-2): SQTIHQWPATLVQPVGSPLSLECTVEGTSNPNLYWYRQAAGRGLQLLFYSVGIGQISSEVPQNLSASRPQDRQFILSSKKLLLSDSGFYLCAIGVNVGYTFGSGTRLTVV.

V and J are TRBV11-2 and TRBJ2-5; possible D gene TRBD1, 6 bases. The CDR3 has 14 residues. Germline-derived CDR1 and CDR2 are SGHAT and FQNNGV. Trimming stripped 3 bases from V and 6 bases from J, with 14 bases between. This chain's CDR3 is CASSLRAGAQTQYF. The CDR3 DNA sequence: TGTGCCAGCAGCTTGAGGGCAGGGGCCCAGACCCAGTACTTC.

The sample holds a few counts of this clone. The chain has TRBV4-1 and TRBJ2-3, with D uncertain. The CDR3 extends over 12 amino acids. V was cut by 8 bases and J by 1 base, with 7 bases left in between. Looked up from germline, CDR1 is MGHRA and CDR2 is YSYEKL. The CDR3 region is CASGVRTDTQYF. In DNA form, the CDR3 reads TGCGCCAGCGGTGTGCGCACAGATACGCAGTATTTT.

There are a few counts of this clone. The chain links TRBV18 to TRBJ1-1; D remains unclear. Germline loops: CDR1 KGHSH, CDR2 LQKENI. The CDR3 extends over 12 amino acids. V was shortened by 3 bases and J by 7 bases, with 9 bases between the two germline ends. CDR3 sequence: CASSPNSDEAFF. CDR3 in DNA: TGTGCCAGCTCACCGAACAGTGATGAAGCTTTCTTT.

The CDR3 is CASSQQGRAGEKLFF. The CDR3 DNA sequence: TGTGCCAGCAGTCAACAGGGCAGGGCGGGTGAAAAACTGTTTTTT. The rearrangement uses TRBV27 and TRBJ1-4, with D perhaps TRBD1 (6 bases). CDR1 is MNHEY, CDR2 SMNVEV, per germline (reference sequence). This CDR3 has 15 residues. With 5 bases removed from V and 7 bases from J, the gap between germline ends came to 17 bases. Combining the CDR3 with reference TRBV27 and TRBJ1-4 gives the whole variable domain EAQVTQNPRYLITVTGKKLTVTCSQNMNHEYMSWYRQDPGLGLRQIYYSMNVEVTDKGDVPEGYKVSRKEKRNFPLILESPSPNQTSLYFCASSQQGRAGEKLFFGSGTQLSVL.

V gene TRBV5-1 combines with J gene TRBJ1-3; D perhaps matches TRBD1 (5 bases). Germline assignment: CDR1 SGHRS and CDR2 YFSETQ. Trimming stripped 0 bases from V and 0 bases from J, with 13 bases between. The CDR3 covers 17 residues. The CDR3 bases are TGCGCCAGCAGCTTGGAGGGGAGGCCCCTCTCTGGAAACACCATATATTTT. Its protein product is CASSLEGRPLSGNTIYF.

This rearrangement joins TRBV30 to TRBJ1-1; D unresolved. V shed 0 bases and J shed 5 bases, with 13 bases lying between them. Per the germline V gene, CDR1 is GTSNPN and CDR2 is SVGIG (reference sequence). This CDR3 spans 14 amino acids. This CDR3 is CAWSVRLELTEAFF. The CDR3 DNA follows: TGTGCCTGGAGTGTAAGGCTCGAGCTTACTGAAGCTTTCTTT.